This is a list of T cell receptor beta chains from one sample in a study of T cell repertoires in cytomegalovirus infection. One entry per CDR3 protein, called by TCRdb with MiXCR from the reads. This sample has 700,000 to 850,000 distinct CDR3 sequences, with about 31% found just once. Antigens for these TCRs are unknown. The sequencing here drew on cultured CD8+ T cells from PBMCs, taken from culture after CMV antigen stimulation. The origin of the receptors is a human donor in good health (CMV status not recorded). Some clones in this sample may be carry-over from other donors' samples. Both conserved end residues are trimmed from each CDR3. Fields, in order: CDR3 protein, V gene, D gene. D genes are given only for firm matches.

CDR3aa: SAWDRGQDGYT
v_gene: TRBV20-1
d_gene: TRBD1

CDR3aa: ASSLNPGDRDYGYT
v_gene: TRBV6-5
d_gene: .

CDR3aa: ASSLRLAGGLNTGELF
v_gene: TRBV2
d_gene: TRBD2

CDR3aa: ASSSRDRYTDTQY
v_gene: TRBV27
d_gene: TRBD1

CDR3aa: ASSYEGGGTGNEQF
v_gene: TRBV6-6
d_gene: TRBD2

CDR3aa: ASSEAPPGVYGYT
v_gene: TRBV2
d_gene: .

CDR3aa: ASVQGGALH
v_gene: TRBV2
d_gene: TRBD1

CDR3aa: ASSGGDSTNEKLF
v_gene: TRBV12-3/TRBV12-4
d_gene: .

CDR3aa: ASTMNYQVSYEQY
v_gene: TRBV6-6
d_gene: .

CDR3aa: ASSYTQGPSEAF
v_gene: TRBV19
d_gene: .

CDR3aa: AITGTGNTDTQY
v_gene: TRBV10-3
d_gene: TRBD1

CDR3aa: ASSSLGSETQY
v_gene: TRBV27
d_gene: .

CDR3aa: VSSPGGNLYNSPLH
v_gene: TRBV7-2
d_gene: .

CDR3aa: ASSLGQGDSETQY
v_gene: TRBV4-1
d_gene: TRBD1